Below are 32 T cell receptor beta chains sequenced from a single sample in a study of technical replicates of blood from a few donors. The table came from immunoSEQ multiplex PCR; TCRdb's copy has only in-frame clones and leaves some out. The sample shows 55,000 to 75,000 clones, 93% of them seen only once. The sample comprised PBMCs. Receptors were obtained from a human donor in good health. Some clones in this sample may be carry-over from other donors' samples.

The chain has TRBV19 and TRBJ1-1, with a tentative D call TRBD1 (6 bases). The CDR3 consists of 16 residues. Trimming stripped 6 bases from V and 1 base from J, with 18 bases between. Germline lookup yields CDR1 LNHDA and CDR2 SQIVND (reference sequence). The DNA of the CDR3 is TGTGCCAGTAGACCGGGACAAATTAGCCAGAACACTGAAGCTTTCTTT. Amino acids: CASRPGQISQNTEAFF.

The chain employs TRBV10-3 and TRBJ2-2, with D perhaps matching TRBD1 (6 bases). Trimming stripped 5 bases from V and 4 bases from J, with 11 bases between. Germline V CDR1 and CDR2: ENHRY, SYGVKD. This CDR3 is built from 14 residues. CDR3 coding DNA: TGTGCCATCAGTATTGGACAGCTCACCGGGGAGCTGTTTTTT. Encoded protein: CAISIGQLTGELFF.

This clone was counted once. The chain recombines TRBV6-1 with TRBJ1-1; no clear D gene. CDR1 and CDR2 from the germline V gene are MNHNS and SASEGT. The CDR3 has 13 residues. V was trimmed by 0 bases and J by 0 bases, leaving 2 bases between them. The CDR3 spells CASSEAVNTEAFF. The DNA of the CDR3 is TGTGCCAGCAGTGAAGCCGTGAACACTGAAGCTTTCTTT.

The chain links TRBV10-3 to TRBJ2-3, with TRBD2 matching over 10 bases. V shed 5 bases, J shed 4 bases, and the junction held 3 bases outside the gene matches. CDR1 and CDR2 (germline): ENHRY, SYGVKD. This CDR3 has 14 amino acids. Here the CDR3 DNA reads TGTGCCATCAGTCAGCGGGAGGGCCCAGATACGCAGTATTTT. This codes for CAISQREGPDTQYF.

The genes are TRBV5-1 and TRBJ1-2, with D uncertain. This CDR3 has 15 residues. Germline CDR1 and CDR2: SGHRS and YFSETQ. With 0 bases removed from V and 1 base from J, the gap between germline ends came to 10 bases. The CDR3 DNA follows: TGCGCCAGCAGCTTGGAGGGAGATGGTAACTATGGCTACACCTTC. This translates into CASSLEGDGNYGYTF.

This chain links TRBV5-8 with TRBJ1-2; 9 bases line up with TRBD1. The CDR3 spans 14 residues. In germline, CDR1 is SGHTS, CDR2 YDEGEE. The V gene end was trimmed by 4 bases and the J gene end by 4 bases; junction bases not matched to a gene: 5. CDR3 sequence (DNA): TGTGCCAGCAGCACCGGGACAGGGACCTATGGCTACACCTTC. Protein sequence: CASSTGTGTYGYTF. The whole variable domain, remainder taken from reference TRBV5-8 and TRBJ1-2, is EAGVTQSPTHLIKTRGQQATLRCSPISGHTSVYWYQQALGLGLQFLLWYDEGEERNRGNFPPRFSGRQFPNYSSELNVNALELEDSALYLCASSTGTGTYGYTFGSGTRLTVV.

The chain couples TRBV5-1 to TRBJ2-7, with no clear D. This CDR3 has 11 amino acids. V was pared by 6 bases and J by 3 bases, with 7 bases between. Germline loops: CDR1 SGHRS, CDR2 YFSETQ. The CDR3 is CASMSYYEQYF. The CDR3 nucleotides read TGCGCCAGCATGTCCTACTACGAGCAGTACTTC.

The chain recombines TRBV30 with TRBJ2-3; 8 bases align to TRBD2. The CDR3 length is 14 residues. The germline CDR1 and CDR2 sequences are GTSNPN and SVGIG (reference sequence). The ends lost 0 bases at V and 4 bases at J; junction bases unmatched: 3. CDR3 sequence (DNA): TGTGCCTGGAGTGTCGGACTAGCATCAGATACGCAGTATTTT. Protein: CAWSVGLASDTQYF. The variable domain in full, completed from reference TRBV30 and TRBJ2-3, reads SQTIHQWPATLVQPVGSPLSLECTVEGTSNPNLYWYRQAAGRGLQLLFYSVGIGQISSEVPQNLSASRPQDRQFILSSKKLLLSDSGFYLCAWSVGLASDTQYFGPGTRLTVL.

The V gene is TRBV5-1, the J gene TRBJ1-4, with 10 nucleotides matching TRBD1. With V trimmed by 0 bases and J by 8 bases, 4 bases remained unmatched. There are 15 residues in the CDR3. CDR1 is SGHRS and CDR2 is YFSETQ in the germline V gene. CDR3 sequence reads: CASSLEGTGDEKLFF. The CDR3 DNA is TGCGCCAGCAGCTTGGAGGGGACAGGGGACGAAAAACTGTTTTTT.

This chain links TRBV7-9 with TRBJ2-1, with 8 nucleotides matching TRBD2. This CDR3 has 17 amino acids. The V gene end was trimmed by 1 base and the J gene end by 7 bases; junction bases not matched to a gene: 12. Germline CDR1 and CDR2: SEHNR and FQNEAQ (reference sequence). The DNA for the CDR3 is TGTGCCAGCAGCTTAGGGGGGGCGGTAGCGGGATGGAATGAGCAGTTCTTC. Translated: CASSLGGAVAGWNEQFF.

This chain links TRBV4-2 with TRBJ2-7, with 12 bases aligning to TRBD2. With 0 bases clipped from V and 6 bases from J, the junction kept 3 bases outside the gene matches. The germline CDR1 and CDR2 sequences are LGHNA and YNFKEQ. The CDR3 sequence is 15 residues long. Written as DNA, the CDR3 is TGTGCCAGCAGCCAAGAACTAGCGGGAGGTCGCGAGCAGTACTTC. It codes for CASSQELAGGREQYF.

The V call is TRBV2, the J call TRBJ1-2; D gene ambiguous. V dropped 0 bases and J dropped 10 bases, with 15 bases sitting between them. The CDR3 length is 14 residues. Germline V gene lookup returns CDR1 SNHLY and CDR2 FYNNEI. This chain's CDR3 is CASSEATPIAFYTF. CDR3 coding DNA: TGTGCCAGCAGTGAAGCGACTCCAATCGCATTCTACACCTTC. Together with reference TRBV2 and TRBJ1-2, the CDR3 gives the full variable domain: EPEVTQTPSHQVTQMGQEVILRCVPISNHLYFYWYRQILGQKVEFLVSFYNNEISEKSEIFDDQFSVERPDGSNFTLKIRSTKLEDSAMYFCASSEATPIAFYTFGSGTRLTVV.

The chain couples TRBV7-9 to TRBJ2-1; 12 bases align to TRBD2. CDR1 and CDR2 from the germline V gene are SEHNR and FQNEAQ (reference sequence). V was pared by 5 bases and J by 6 bases, with 5 bases of the junction left unmatched. The CDR3 runs 15 residues. CDR3 sequence reads: CASSNLAGGPNEQFF. The CDR3 DNA reads TGTGCCAGCAGCAATCTAGCGGGGGGGCCCAATGAGCAGTTCTTC.

The chain employs TRBV6-6 and TRBJ2-1; 8 positions match TRBD1. V was pared by 2 bases and J by 3 bases, with 6 bases of the junction left unmatched. CDR3 size: 16 residues. Germline assignment: CDR1 MNHNY and CDR2 SVGAGI (reference sequence). CDR3 protein: CASSYPGTGIYNEQFF. The CDR3 DNA reads TGTGCCAGCAGTTACCCCGGGACAGGAATCTACAATGAGCAGTTCTTC.

This clone was seen only once. V usage is TRBV21-1 and J usage is TRBJ2-6; no check of the table's D call, TRBD1, against the DNA was made. TRBV21-1 is noted as a pseudogene. CDR3 length: 20 residues. Here the CDR3 reads CASSKGTGGRSCTGANVLTF. CDR3 coding DNA: TGTGCCAGCAGCAAGGGGACAGGGGGCCGATCTTGCACTGGGGCCAACGTCCTGACTTTC.

The chain is built from TRBV14 and TRBJ1-2; possibly TRBD1 for D (5 bases). Trimming removed 2 bases from V and 10 bases from J, with 14 bases in between. The CDR3 consists of 13 residues. Looked up from germline, CDR1 is SGHDN and CDR2 is FVKESK. The CDR3 DNA sequence: TGTGCCAGCAGCCAACAGGGCCCCCAGGTCTACACCTTC. Encoded protein: CASSQQGPQVYTF. The variable domain in full, with the rest retrieved from reference TRBV14 and TRBJ1-2, is EAGVTQFPSHSVIEKGQTVTLRCDPISGHDNLYWYRRVMGKEIKFLLHFVKESKQDESGMPNNRFLAERTGGTYSTLKVQPAELEDSGVYFCASSQQGPQVYTFGSGTRLTVV.

CDR3 amino acids: CASSPGTAGRGNEQFF. The CDR3, as DNA: TGCGCCAGCAGCCCGGGGACAGCCGGCCGGGGGAATGAGCAGTTCTTC. This chain links TRBV5-1 with TRBJ2-1; D is possibly TRBD1 (7 bases). Germline V gives CDR1 SGHRS, CDR2 YFSETQ. The ends were cut back, 4 bases at V and 7 bases at J, with 21 bases in the middle. This CDR3 comprises 16 residues. The entire variable domain, with the rest obtained from reference TRBV5-1 and TRBJ2-1, is as follows: KAGVTQTPRYLIKTRGQQVTLSCSPISGHRSVSWYQQTPGQGLQFLFEYFSETQRNKGNFPGRFSGRQFSNSRSEMNVSTLELGDSALYLCASSPGTAGRGNEQFFGPGTRLTVL.

This clone is classed as medium-sized (0.01 to 0.1%). In nucleotides, the CDR3 is TGTGCCAGCAGCTTATCCCCCCGCTACCGAACCAACGAGCAGTACTTC. It encodes CASSLSPRYRTNEQYF. The chain carries TRBV7-8 and TRBJ2-7; no clear D. There are 16 residues in the CDR3. CDR1 and CDR2 from the germline V gene are SGHVS and FQNEAQ. Trimming took off 2 bases at V and 5 bases at J, with 19 bases between the two ends.

The genes are TRBV6-1 and TRBJ1-3; D remains ambiguous. This CDR3 is built from 12 residues. The V gene's germline CDR1 is MNHNS and CDR2 SASEGT. V shed 5 bases and J shed 4 bases, with 6 bases lying between them. CDR3 sequence: CASSPRGNTIYF. The CDR3 DNA follows: TGTGCCAGCAGTCCGCGGGGAAACACCATATATTTT.

V is TRBV30 and J is TRBJ2-3; D unclear. Trimming took off 1 base at V and 4 bases at J, with 6 bases between the two ends. The V gene's germline CDR1 is GTSNPN and CDR2 SVGIG (reference sequence). The CDR3 consists of 12 residues. The CDR3 is CAWSEIADTQYF. As DNA, the CDR3 is TGTGCCTGGAGTGAAATAGCAGATACGCAGTATTTT.

This chain uses TRBV5-1 with TRBJ2-1, with 12 bases identical to TRBD1. This CDR3 is 15 amino acids long. V dropped 3 bases and J dropped 8; count of bases not matched to a gene: 6. The germline CDR1 and CDR2 sequences are SGHRS and YFSETQ. CDR3 in DNA: TGCGCCAGCAGCTGGGGGGACAGGGGGCTTTATGAGCAGTTCTTC. Translated, it gives CASSWGDRGLYEQFF.

V gene TRBV6-6 combines with J gene TRBJ2-7; no reliable D call. This CDR3 has 14 amino acids. Trimming took off 0 bases at V and 6 bases at J, with 12 bases between the two ends. Germline V gene data show CDR1 as MNHNY and CDR2 as SVGAGI (reference sequence). The CDR3 region has the DNA TGTGCCAGCAGTTACTCGGCCGCTTTGGCCGAGCAGTACTTC. This sequence encodes CASSYSAALAEQYF.

CDR3 in DNA: TGCGCCAGCAGCTTGGCCGGGAGTTATAGCACAGATACGCAGTATTTT. It yields the protein CASSLAGSYSTDTQYF. The V and J genes are TRBV5-1 and TRBJ2-3, with a weak D call TRBD2 (6 bases). The V end was cut by 0 bases, the J end by 0 bases, with 11 bases between. CDR3 size: 16 residues. The germline V gene has CDR1 SGHRS and CDR2 YFSETQ.

The V and J genes are TRBV18 and TRBJ2-1; D is ambiguous. The CDR3 totals 13 residues. CDR1 KGHSH and CDR2 LQKENI come from the germline V gene. Trimming shortened V by 0 bases and J by 14 bases, and 14 bases separated the two germline ends. The CDR3 sequence: CASSPPFPSVKFF. CDR3 sequence (DNA): TGTGCCAGCTCACCACCTTTCCCGTCGGTGAAGTTCTTC.

The rearrangement uses TRBV6-5 and TRBJ1-6; 10 bases fit TRBD1. Germline assignment: CDR1 MNHEY and CDR2 SVGAGI. The trim removed 5 bases at V and 10 bases at J, leaving 8 bases unmatched. The CDR3 extends over 15 amino acids. In DNA, the CDR3 is TGTGCCAGCAGTAGGGCCGGGACAGGGGACTCACCCCTCCACTTT. Translated, it gives CASSRAGTGDSPLHF.

J is TRBJ1-2 and V is TRBV5-1; TRBD1 is a possible D gene (5 bases). Germline CDR1 is SGHRS and CDR2 is YFSETQ. The CDR3 length is 14 residues. Trimming left V 0 bases short and J 0 bases short, with 6 bases between. Here the CDR3 DNA reads TGCGCCAGCAGCTTGGGGACATCTAACTATGGCTACACCTTC. Its translation is CASSLGTSNYGYTF.

The genes are TRBV5-1 and TRBJ2-1, with 8 bases identical to TRBD2. J gave up 0 bases and V 2 bases, and 4 bases lay outside the gene matches. The germline CDR1 and CDR2 sequences are SGHRS and YFSETQ. This CDR3 has 16 amino acids. Written as DNA, the CDR3 is TGCGCCAGCAGCTTATCGGCGGGAGGCTCCTACAATGAGCAGTTCTTC. This gives the protein CASSLSAGGSYNEQFF.

The chain combines TRBV19 with TRBJ1-2; 12 bases are a match to TRBD1. V was clipped by 5 bases and J by 7 bases; unmatched bases: 11. CDR1 and CDR2 from the germline V gene are LNHDA and SQIVND (reference sequence). The CDR3 is 16 amino acids. This chain's CDR3 is CASSVLKGTGGSGYTF. The CDR3 DNA follows: TGTGCCAGTAGTGTTCTTAAGGGGACAGGGGGCTCTGGCTACACCTTC.

The chain uses TRBV6-4 and TRBJ2-7; no reliable D call. The CDR3 extends over 11 amino acids. Germline CDR1 and CDR2: MRHNA and SNTAGT. V was trimmed by 7 bases and J by 5 bases, leaving 9 bases between them. For the CDR3, the DNA is TGTGCCAGCACCTCCCTCCACGAGCAGTACTTC. This translates into CASTSLHEQYF.

This sequence joins TRBV5-6 and TRBJ2-7, with a tentative D call TRBD1 (6 bases). Germline V lookup: CDR1 SGHDT, CDR2 YYEEEE. This CDR3 contains 14 residues. V dropped 6 bases and J dropped 0 bases, with 13 bases sitting between them. DNA for the CDR3: TGTGCCAGCACGTCCCAGGGGAGCTCCTACGAGCAGTACTTC. Protein sequence: CASTSQGSSYEQYF. Full variable domain (rest looked up from reference TRBV5-6 and TRBJ2-7): DAGVTQSPTHLIKTRGQQVTLRCSPKSGHDTVSWYQQALGQGPQFIFQYYEEEERQRGNFPDRFSGHQFPNYSSELNVNALLLGDSALYLCASTSQGSSYEQYFGPGTRLTVT.

The rearrangement joins TRBV4-3 to TRBJ1-2; D not certain. CDR3 length: 14 amino acids. V was pared by 1 base and J by 4 bases, with 10 bases between. CDR1 LGHNA and CDR2 YSLEER come from the germline V gene. The CDR3 sequence is CASSQASGSYGYTF. Written as DNA, the CDR3 is TGCGCCAGCAGCCAAGCCAGCGGCAGCTATGGCTACACCTTC.

J is TRBJ1-1 and V is TRBV23-1; 7 positions match TRBD1. TRBV23-1 is recorded as an ORF, its role being uncertain. CDR3 size: 18 residues. Losses at the gene ends were 5 bases for V and 0 bases for J; bases not matched to a gene: 15. The CDR3, as DNA: TGCGCCAGCAGTGCCCCCGCACAGGGGCTCCTCATGAACACTGAAGCTTTCTTT. Residues: CASSAPAQGLLMNTEAFF.